This TCR beta chain was sequenced for a study of cytomegalovirus exposure and HLA in healthy donors. Assay used: immunoSEQ multiplex PCR; TCRdb lists only in-frame clones, some missing. The repertoire has 150,000 to 200,000 clones, approximately 86% of them found once; the top ten carry about 2.3%. Germline loops: CDR1 SGHAT, CDR2 FQNNGV. After removal of 1 base from V and 4 bases from J, the junction contained 2 bases not matched to a gene. CDR3 length: 14 amino acids. The sequence came from a man aged 30-40 years in good health and CMV-seropositive. Sequenced sample: PBMCs. The chain carries TRBV11-2 and TRBJ1-2; 8 bases line up with TRBD1. The CDR3 DNA follows: TGTGCCAGCAGCTTAGCACAGGGGGGCTATGGCTACACCTTC. It encodes CASSLAQGGYGYTF.